This T cell receptor beta chain was profiled in a study of blood T cells in healthy people across ages. V shed 0 bases, J shed 5 bases, and the junction held 15 bases outside the gene matches. The CDR3 covers 18 residues. CDR1 and CDR2 (germline): SGHAT, FQNNGV. A sample-barcoded 5' primer and a J-beta primer mix were used in a second PCR of roughly 7 to 12 cycles. From each sample, at least 2.5 million paired-end reads containing CDR3 were obtained. TCRdb called the 5' RACE reads again in MiXCR, with one record for every CDR3 protein. The sample has under 800,000 distinct CDR3 sequences, about 40% seen once.

The sequence was obtained from a woman aged 55-70 years in good health. J is TRBJ2-5 and V is TRBV11-2; 7 positions agree with TRBD2. Sequencing was performed on blood. The CDR3 loop is CASSLDGGSGRAQETQYF. CDR3 sequence (DNA): TGTGCCAGCAGCTTAGATGGGGGTAGCGGGCGGGCCCAGGAGACCCAGTACTTC.